The source of this T cell receptor beta chain is a study of blood T cells in healthy people across ages. Concerning this clonotype: Antigen unknown.

CDR3 length: 13 amino acids. Trimming stripped 3 bases from V and 6 bases from J, with 11 bases between. CDR1 is LGHDT and CDR2 is YNNKEL in the germline V gene (reference sequence). Through a sample-barcoded 5' primer and a J-beta primer mix, a second PCR was run for roughly 6 to 11 cycles. No fewer than 3 million CDR3-containing paired-end reads came from each sample. TCRdb re-called the 5' RACE reads with MiXCR, one entry per CDR3 protein. Of under 750,000 distinct CDR3 sequences listed, around 50% are singletons. All donors came from Russia, were Caucasian and healthy, and spanned ages about 6 to 100. Total RNA, at least 6 micrograms per sample, was extracted from PBMCs. Study-level results: Researchers said unsorted PBMCs prevented a conclusive naive versus antigen-experienced comparison.

The TCR comes from a man older than 75 in good health. The J gene is TRBJ1-2, the V gene TRBV3-1; no clear D. Sequenced sample: blood. The CDR3 nucleotides read TGTGCCAGCAGCCAGACTAGAGGGAATGGCTACACCTTC. This gives the protein CASSQTRGNGYTF.